This T cell receptor beta chain came from a study of CD8 T cells in Susac syndrome. V shed 5 bases and J shed 4 bases, with 9 bases lying between them. This CDR3 has 12 amino acids. Germline CDR1 and CDR2: SEHNR and FQNEAQ (reference sequence). The sequenced target, TCR beta, came from blood CD8+ and CD4+ T cells. Healthy donors, matched for age and sex, constituted the control group. TEMRA cells were enriched by FACS, and CD4+ and CD8+ T cells were negatively isolated. An amount of RNA that ranged from about 0.45 to 1 ug was reverse transcribed with random hexamers. The immunoSEQ assay covered 54 Vbeta and 13 Jbeta segments for CDR3. MiXCR was run by TCRdb on the immunoSEQ multiplex PCR reads, yielding one entry per CDR3 protein. There are about 120,000 distinct CDR3 sequences in the sample; about 90% occur only once, and approximately 0.13% lies in the top ten.

V gene TRBV7-9 combines with J gene TRBJ2-7; D call uncertain. The sample comprised CD8+ T cells from PBMCs. The clonotype originates from a human donor in good health. CDR3 protein: CASSQTPYEQYF. The DNA for the CDR3 is TGTGCCAGCAGCCAGACACCTTACGAGCAGTACTTC.